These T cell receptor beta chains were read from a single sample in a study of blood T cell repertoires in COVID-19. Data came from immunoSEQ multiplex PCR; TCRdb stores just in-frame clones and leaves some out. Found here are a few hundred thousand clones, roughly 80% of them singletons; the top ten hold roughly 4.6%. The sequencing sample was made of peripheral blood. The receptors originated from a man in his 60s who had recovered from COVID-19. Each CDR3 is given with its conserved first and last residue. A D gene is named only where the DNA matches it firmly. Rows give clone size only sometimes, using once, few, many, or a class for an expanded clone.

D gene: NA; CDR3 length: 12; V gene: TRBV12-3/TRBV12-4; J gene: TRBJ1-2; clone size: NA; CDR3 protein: CASSFGLEGYTF; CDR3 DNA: TGTGCCAGCAGTTTCGGACTTGAAGGCTACACCTTC
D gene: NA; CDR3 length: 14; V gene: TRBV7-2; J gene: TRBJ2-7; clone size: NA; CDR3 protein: CASSQRSGYYEQYF; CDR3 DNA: TGTGCCAGCAGCCAACGCAGCGGGTACTACGAGCAGTACTTC
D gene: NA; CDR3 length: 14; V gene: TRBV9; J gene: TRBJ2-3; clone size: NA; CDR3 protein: CASSVVGLTDTQYF; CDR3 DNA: TGTGCCAGCAGCGTAGTGGGACTCACAGATACGCAGTATTTT
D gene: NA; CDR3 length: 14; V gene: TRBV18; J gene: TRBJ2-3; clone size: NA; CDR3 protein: CASSPFTSTDTQYF; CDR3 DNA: TGTGCCAGCTCACCATTTACAAGCACAGATACGCAGTATTTT
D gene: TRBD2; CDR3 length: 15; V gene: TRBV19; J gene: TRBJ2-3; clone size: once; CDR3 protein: CASSIRLAGTDTQYF; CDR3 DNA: TGTGCCAGTAGTATACGGCTAGCGGGCACAGATACGCAGTATTTT
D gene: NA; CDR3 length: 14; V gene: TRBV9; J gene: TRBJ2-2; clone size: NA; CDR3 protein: CASSYGDYTGELFF; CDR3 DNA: TGTGCCAGCAGCTACGGGGACTACACCGGGGAGCTGTTTTTT
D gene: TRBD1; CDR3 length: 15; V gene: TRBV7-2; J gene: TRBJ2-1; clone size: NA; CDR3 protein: CASSARRDRGNEQFF; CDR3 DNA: TGTGCCAGCAGCGCACGCCGGGACAGGGGCAATGAGCAGTTCTTC
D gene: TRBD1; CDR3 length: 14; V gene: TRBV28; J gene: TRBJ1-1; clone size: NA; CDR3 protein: CASRTGGVNTEAFF; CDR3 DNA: TGTGCCAGCAGAACAGGGGGCGTGAACACTGAAGCTTTCTTT
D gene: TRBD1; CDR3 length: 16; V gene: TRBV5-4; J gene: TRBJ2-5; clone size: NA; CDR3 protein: CASSSGDRGSQETQYF; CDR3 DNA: TGTGCCAGCAGCTCCGGGGACAGGGGGTCTCAAGAGACCCAGTACTTC
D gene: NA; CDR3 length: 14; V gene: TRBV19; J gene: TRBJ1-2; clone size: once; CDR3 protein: CASSIEAANYGYTF; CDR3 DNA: TGTGCCAGTAGTATAGAGGCGGCTAACTATGGCTACACCTTC